The present entry profiles one T cell receptor beta chain with its context. Its cognate antigen has yet to be identified. Base quality data are lacking; no much larger clone is found one base away. This entry belongs to a study of blood T cell repertoires in COVID-19 (dated by TCRdb to between 2020 and 2021). Regarding the study in general: Samples covering the acute and convalescent phases of COVID-19 were provided by collaborators in the United States, Italy and Spain. The material from the prospective study consisted of cDNA or gDNA derived from T cells, B-cell-depleted T cells, or PBMCs. The dataset comprised deeply sampled blood TCRbeta repertoires from subjects exposed to, actively infected with, or recovered from COVID-19. The repertoires were released in a freely available public database meant as a resource for research on the immune response to SARS-CoV-2. The samples were drawn from the first 160 participants of the ongoing ImmuneRACE study and from 1,200 or so subjects provided by 6 global collaborators. The sample metadata nearly always contained a de-identified subject ID, COVID-19 status, age in years and sex. Where available, HLA class I and class II types were taken from metadata supplied by the sample provider and were not determined by assay-based typing. Study-wide conclusions, independent of this receptor: How much clinical and demographic metadata was included differed by source and by participant, and the metadata was provided uncurated.

V sheds 1 base and J sheds 4 bases, leaving 10 bases between their ends. CDR1 MGHRA and CDR2 YSYEKL were looked up in the germline V gene. The CDR3 numbers 14 residues from cysteine through phenylalanine. Just CDR3 DNA is preserved here, 42 bases in frame from base 1. Collaborating institutions collected whole blood in K2EDTA tubes following their own protocols. For TCRbeta analysis, collaborator samples were shipped as frozen whole blood, as isolated PBMCs, or as DNA extracted from either sample type. TCRbeta CDR3 regions were amplified from genomic DNA by means of the immunoSEQ Assay, a bias-controlled multiplex PCR. Per the source publication's procedure: Nucleated cell counts per sample were estimated from amplification of reference gene primers within the assay. To quantify the absolute abundance of each unique TCRbeta CDR3 rearrangement, sequence reads were collapsed and filtered. For each sample, productive Simpson clonality was calculated by taking the square root of Simpson's diversity index across productive rearrangements. Entries here come from immuneACCESS through TCRdb and include only in-frame sequences with V and J called. Some clones fail to appear in such tables; in the studies checked, an unresolved V gene covers under half of the shortfall, and the cause of the remainder is unknown. The V and J calls and clone size are taken from that table; D and trimming were inferred from the DNA. This sample has 150,000 or so clones in its table, and about 88% of those were observed once. Under 30% of the sample belongs to the ten largest clones.

The sequence was obtained from a man in his 60s with acute or convalescent COVID-19. The rearranged segments are TRBV4-1 and TRBJ1-2, with the D segment identity uncertain. Sequencing used peripheral blood. The CDR3 protein is CASSQARGVYGYTF. The bases are TGCGCCAGCAGCCAAGCGCGAGGTGTCTATGGCTACACCTTC.